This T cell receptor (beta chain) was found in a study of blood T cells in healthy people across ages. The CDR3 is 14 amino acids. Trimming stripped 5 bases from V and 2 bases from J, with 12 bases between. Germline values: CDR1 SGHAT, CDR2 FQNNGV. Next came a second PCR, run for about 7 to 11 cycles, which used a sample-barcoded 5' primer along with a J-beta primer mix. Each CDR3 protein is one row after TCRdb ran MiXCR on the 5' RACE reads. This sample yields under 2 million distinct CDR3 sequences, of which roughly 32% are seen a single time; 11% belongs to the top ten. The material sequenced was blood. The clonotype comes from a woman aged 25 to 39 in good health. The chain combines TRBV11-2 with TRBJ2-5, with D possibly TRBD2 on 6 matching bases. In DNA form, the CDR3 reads TGTGCCAGCAGCACATTAGCGGCACAAGAGACCCAGTACTTC. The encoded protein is CASSTLAAQETQYF. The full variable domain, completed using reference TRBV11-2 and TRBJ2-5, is EAGVAQSPRYKIIEKRQSVAFWCNPISGHATLYWYQQILGQGPKLLIQFQNNGVVDDSQLPKDRFSAERLKGVDSTLKIQPAKLEDSAVYLCASSTLAAQETQYFGPGTRLLVL.